These 10 T cell receptor beta chains share one sample of origin, sequenced in a study of post-analysis software for immune sequencing data. Findings of the study overall: TRBV segments more frequent in patients than in controls numbered several and included TRBV5-6, TRBV5-1 and TRBV20-1.

For these TCRs, the target antigens are not known. Unique molecular identifiers were built into the TCR beta cDNA libraries. TCRdb re-called the PCR reads with MiXCR, one entry per CDR3 protein. The data contain roughly 800,000 distinct CDR3 sequences, around 45% of them singletons. What was sequenced was blood. These receptors originate from a girl aged 5 to 17 with multiple sclerosis.

In its sample, this clonotype was seen a few times. The chain combines TRBV11-3 with TRBJ2-7; D not resolved. The germline CDR1 and CDR2 sequences are SGHNT and YENEEA. CDR3 length: 13 amino acids. The V and J ends lost 0 bases and 6 bases respectively, with 9 bases between them. Here the CDR3 reads CASSLEVWAEQYF. CDR3 bases: TGTGCCAGCAGCTTAGAGGTTTGGGCCGAGCAGTACTTC.

This chain joins TRBV7-9 and TRBJ2-7, with 13 bases matching TRBD2. V lost 4 bases, J lost 1 base, and 10 bases stayed unmatched. From germline, CDR1 is SEHNR and CDR2 FQNEAQ (reference sequence). CDR3 length equals 18 residues. CDR3 sequence reads: CASSYERLAGGGSYEQYF. CDR3 bases: TGTGCCAGCAGCTACGAGAGACTAGCGGGAGGAGGTTCCTACGAGCAGTACTTC.

The chain combines TRBV20-1 with TRBJ2-7; 10 bases are shared with TRBD2. The CDR3 is 16 amino acids. Per the germline V gene, CDR1 is DFQATT and CDR2 is SNEGSKA (reference sequence). V shed 3 bases, J shed 1 base, and the junction held 9 bases outside the gene matches. The CDR3 DNA follows: TGCAGTGCTAGTAAAGCGGGAGGGCCGAATTCCTACGAGCAGTACTTC. Protein sequence: CSASKAGGPNSYEQYF.

This clonotype was seen more than once but under ten times. This chain joins TRBV5-1 and TRBJ2-5; 9 bases match TRBD2. The CDR3 spans 17 residues. Germline CDR1 is SGHRS and CDR2 is YFSETQ. After removal of 0 bases from V and 2 bases from J, the junction contained 8 bases not matched to a gene. The CDR3 DNA sequence: TGCGCCAGCAGCTTGGAGGTAGCGGGAGCCACACAAGAGACCCAGTACTTC. As protein: CASSLEVAGATQETQYF.

V and J are TRBV12-3 or TRBV12-4 and TRBJ2-1; no firm D call. V lost 3 bases and J 0 bases, leaving 9 bases between the germline ends. This CDR3 has 15 residues. CDR3 nucleotide sequence: TGTGCCAGCAGTTTTCTACGGAGCTCCTACAATGAGCAGTTCTTC. Its translation: CASSFLRSSYNEQFF.

This clonotype was seen a handful of times. V gene TRBV4-3 combines with J gene TRBJ2-3; TRBD2 might be the D (5 bases). CDR1 LGHNA and CDR2 YSLEER come from the germline V gene. The CDR3 length is 15 residues. V gave up 0 bases and J gave up 5 bases, with 12 bases separating them. CDR3 protein: CASSQDKRPLDTQYF. DNA for the CDR3: TGCGCCAGCAGCCAAGATAAGCGGCCCCTAGATACGCAGTATTTT.

The chain is built from TRBV6-6 and TRBJ1-6; 9 nucleotides match TRBD1. The CDR3 is 18 residues long. CDR1 and CDR2 (germline): MNHNY, SVGAGI (reference sequence). Trimming took 7 bases from V and 8 from J; bases not matched to a gene: 18. CDR3 protein: CASTGPKQGADHDSPLHF. CDR3 sequence (DNA): TGTGCCAGCACCGGCCCGAAACAGGGGGCTGACCATGATTCACCCCTCCACTTT.

This sequence joins TRBV24-1 and TRBJ2-1, with TRBD2 identical over 10 bases. Germline V gene lookup returns CDR1 KGHDR and CDR2 SFDVKD. The CDR3 length is 12 residues. V was pared by 9 bases and J by 7 bases, with 2 bases of the junction left unmatched. CDR3 nucleotides: TGTGCCACCGGGACTAGCGTAAATGAGCAGTTCTTC. This sequence encodes CATGTSVNEQFF.

This chain uses TRBV4-3 with TRBJ2-6; D ambiguous. The CDR3 covers 15 residues. Germline CDR1 LGHNA, CDR2 YSLEER. V was cut by 0 bases and J by 2 bases, with 5 bases left in between. CDR3 in amino acids: CASSQDGPGANVLTF. CDR3 bases: TGCGCCAGCAGCCAAGACGGTCCTGGGGCCAACGTCCTGACTTTC.

This clonotype was seen only a few times. The chain couples TRBV10-3 to TRBJ2-6; possible D gene TRBD1, 5 bases. Germline loops: CDR1 ENHRY, CDR2 SYGVKD. The CDR3 has 18 amino acids. Trimming took 0 bases from V and 0 from J, leaving 12 bases between them. CDR3 in amino acids: CAISESWGGRSGANVLTF. The CDR3 coding sequence is TGTGCCATCAGTGAGTCGTGGGGCGGCCGCTCTGGGGCCAACGTCCTGACTTTC.